This TCR beta chain originates from a study of CD8 T cells in Susac syndrome. Reverse transcription of about 0.5 to 1 ug RNA used random hexamers. TCR beta CDR3 was amplified by immunoSEQ covering 54 Vbeta and 13 Jbeta. TCRdb itself ran the immunoSEQ multiplex PCR reads through MiXCR, one entry per CDR3 protein. The table has roughly 150,000 distinct CDR3 sequences, approximately 94% seen once. It was negative isolation that provided the CD8+ and CD4+ T cells, whereas TEMRA cells were enriched by FACS. From germline, CDR1 is SQVTM and CDR2 ANQGSEA. V was clipped by 5 bases and J by 6 bases; unmatched bases: 3. The CDR3 extends over 12 amino acids.

The TCR was taken from a human donor with multiple sclerosis. The specimen sequenced was CD8+ T cells from PBMCs. The gene calls are TRBV29-1 and TRBJ2-2; TRBD1 agrees at 7 bases. CDR3 sequence: CSVPTGAGELFF. The CDR3 DNA is TGCAGCGTTCCTACAGGGGCCGGGGAGCTGTTTTTT.